Reported below is one TCR beta chain. Antigen: not known. The record originates from a study of T cell responses to AZD1222 COVID-19 vaccine. Study-level information: Researchers grouped second doses given at about 4 or about 12 weeks into one pool.

The protocol was immunoSEQ multiplex PCR, while the TCRdb copy is restricted to in-frame clones and leaves out a portion. The profile shows approximately 100,000 clones, around 90% of them singletons. Whole-study findings and limits: Among AZD1222 vaccinees, only six or seven were seropositive at baseline. Donors were mostly white British, more females; clonal diversity possibly underestimated.

This TCR was recovered from an adult in good health. The starting material was peripheral blood, obtained on day 0 of AZD1222 vaccination.

The CDR3 sequence: CASSQEATVPGADTQYF. DNA for the CDR3: TGTGCCAGCAGCCAAGAGGCAACGGTCCCCGGGGCAGATACGCAGTATTTT. The chain couples TRBV14 to TRBJ2-3, with D maybe TRBD2 (5 bases). There are 17 residues in the CDR3. Germline-derived CDR1 and CDR2 are SGHDN and FVKESK. The V end lost 0 bases, the J end lost 4 bases, and 17 bases lay between the germline ends. The full variable domain, its missing parts supplied by reference TRBV14 and TRBJ2-3, is EAGVTQFPSHSVIEKGQTVTLRCDPISGHDNLYWYRRVMGKEIKFLLHFVKESKQDESGMPNNRFLAERTGGTYSTLKVQPAELEDSGVYFCASSQEATVPGADTQYFGPGTRLTVL.